The present T cell receptor (beta chain) was sequenced within a study of cytomegalovirus exposure and HLA in healthy donors. Study conclusions and caveats: Most TCR beta V segments were productive about 90% or about 30% of the time in an earlier analysis. Highly shared sequence variants in one cluster were likely a sequencing artifact.

The germline CDR1 and CDR2 sequences are SGHTA and FQGTGA. There are 16 residues in the CDR3. The ends lost 4 bases at V and 11 bases at J; junction bases unmatched: 16. On this clone: The antigen is not known.

Use of 60 Vbeta and 13 Jbeta primers characterized the PCR. The protocol was immunoSEQ multiplex PCR, while the TCRdb copy is restricted to in-frame clones and leaves out a portion. The sample yields fewer than 150,000 clones, 65% to 80% seen once. The receptor was derived from a man aged 40-49 years in good health and CMV-seropositive. The specimen was PBMCs. The chain has TRBV7-3 and TRBJ1-1; 10 nucleotides agree with TRBD1. CDR3 DNA sequence: TGTGCCAGCAGCTACACCGGGACAGGGGTTGGGGTTGAGGCTTTCTTT. As protein: CASSYTGTGVGVEAFF.